This T cell receptor beta chain was identified during a study of cytomegalovirus exposure and HLA in healthy donors. In the PCR, 60 Vbeta and 13 Jbeta primers were used. TCRdb's table, derived via immunoSEQ multiplex PCR, lists solely in-frame clones and lacks some. This table holds about 130,000 clones. Trimming pared 0 bases from V and 1 base from J, leaving 12 bases between. This CDR3 contains 16 residues. The germline CDR1 and CDR2 sequences are SGHTA and FQGNSA. Input material: PBMCs. The clonotype comes from a woman aged 40 to 50 in good health and CMV-seropositive. The genes are TRBV7-2 and TRBJ2-5, with unresolved D. CDR3 sequence reads: CASSLAALFSQETQYF. In DNA, the CDR3 is TGTGCCAGCAGCTTAGCGGCCTTATTTTCCCAAGAGACCCAGTACTTC.